The rows below give T cell receptor beta chains drawn from one sample of a study of T cells after yellow fever vaccination. TCRdb re-derived calls from the 5' RACE reads in MiXCR, one entry per CDR3 protein. Of about 340,000 distinct CDR3 sequences listed, around 13% are singletons. Here the sequenced sample was CD4+ T cells sorted from PBMCs, taken 15 days after the yellow fever booster vaccination. Receptor source: a man younger than 30 who received the YFV17D yellow fever vaccine. CDR3s include the opening cysteine and the closing phenylalanine or tryptophan. Each record gives: V gene, J gene, clone size, D gene, CDR3 DNA, CDR3 protein. D genes are given only for firm matches. A row's size may be missing; if present it is once, few, many or a size class.

v_gene: TRBV7-9; j_gene: TRBJ1-6; abundance: .; d_gene: .; CDR3nt: TGTGCCAGCAGCTTAGCGTCGAGTGATTCACCCCTCCACTTT; CDR3aa: CASSLASSDSPLHF
v_gene: TRBV12-3/TRBV12-4; j_gene: TRBJ1-1; abundance: many; d_gene: .; CDR3nt: TGTGCCAGCAGTATGACTTGGAACACTGAAGCTTTCTTT; CDR3aa: CASSMTWNTEAFF
v_gene: TRBV5-1; j_gene: TRBJ1-4; abundance: .; d_gene: TRBD1; CDR3nt: TGCGCCAGCAGCAAAGGGCAGGGGGGTGAAAAACTGTTTTTT; CDR3aa: CASSKGQGGEKLFF
v_gene: TRBV21-1; j_gene: TRBJ2-1; abundance: many; d_gene: .; CDR3nt: TGTGCCAGCAGCAAAGCGGGAGAGGTAAATGAGCAGTTCTTC; CDR3aa: CASSKAGEVNEQFF
v_gene: TRBV7-9; j_gene: TRBJ2-6; abundance: few; d_gene: .; CDR3nt: TGTGCCAGCAGCCACAACTCTGGGGCCAACGTCCTGACTTTC; CDR3aa: CASSHNSGANVLTF
v_gene: TRBV6-5; j_gene: TRBJ1-2; abundance: few; d_gene: TRBD1; CDR3nt: TGTGCCAGCAGTTACAAGGGACAGGGAGTCTATGGCTACACCTTC; CDR3aa: CASSYKGQGVYGYTF
v_gene: TRBV5-6; j_gene: TRBJ1-2; abundance: .; d_gene: TRBD1; CDR3nt: TGTGCCAGCAGCCCTCTGGGACAGGTTTATGGCTACACCTTC; CDR3aa: CASSPLGQVYGYTF
v_gene: TRBV20-1; j_gene: TRBJ1-6; abundance: few; d_gene: .; CDR3nt: TGCAGTGCTAAAGGACAAAATAATTCACCCCTCCACTTT; CDR3aa: CSAKGQNNSPLHF
v_gene: TRBV4-2; j_gene: TRBJ2-3; abundance: .; d_gene: TRBD2; CDR3nt: TGTGCCAGCAGCCCAAGACTAGCGGGGGGCGGAGATACGCAGTATTTT; CDR3aa: CASSPRLAGGGDTQYF
v_gene: TRBV7-2; j_gene: TRBJ2-2; abundance: few; d_gene: .; CDR3nt: TGTGCCAGCAGCCCTAGTAGCGGATTTACCGGGGAGCTGTTTTTT; CDR3aa: CASSPSSGFTGELFF
v_gene: TRBV5-1; j_gene: TRBJ2-3; abundance: few; d_gene: .; CDR3nt: TGCGCCAGCAGCTTCTTGGACACTTCCACAGATACGCAGTATTTT; CDR3aa: CASSFLDTSTDTQYF
v_gene: TRBV6-5; j_gene: TRBJ2-3; abundance: .; d_gene: .; CDR3nt: TGTGCCAGCAGTCCTTGGACTCCCGTCACAGATACGCAGTATTTT; CDR3aa: CASSPWTPVTDTQYF
v_gene: TRBV7-2; j_gene: TRBJ2-1; abundance: .; d_gene: TRBD2; CDR3nt: TGTGCCAGCAGCTTGCCGGGACTAGCGGGGAAGGATGAGCAGTTCTTC; CDR3aa: CASSLPGLAGKDEQFF
v_gene: TRBV9; j_gene: TRBJ2-6; abundance: .; d_gene: .; CDR3nt: TGTGCCAGCAGCGTAGGGCCGAACTCTGGGGCCAACGTCCTGACTTTC; CDR3aa: CASSVGPNSGANVLTF
v_gene: TRBV20-1; j_gene: TRBJ1-3; abundance: few; d_gene: .; CDR3nt: TGCAGTGCCCTGCGGACAGCGGGCCTCTCTGGAAACACCATATATTTT; CDR3aa: CSALRTAGLSGNTIYF
v_gene: TRBV30; j_gene: TRBJ2-5; abundance: .; d_gene: TRBD2; CDR3nt: TGTGCCTGGAGTGTCCTCCTACTAGCGGAGGGGACCCAGTACTTC; CDR3aa: CAWSVLLLAEGTQYF
v_gene: TRBV24-1; j_gene: TRBJ2-1; abundance: few; d_gene: .; CDR3nt: TGTGCCACCAGTATAACAGCCGGCGGTGAGCAGTTCTTC; CDR3aa: CATSITAGGEQFF